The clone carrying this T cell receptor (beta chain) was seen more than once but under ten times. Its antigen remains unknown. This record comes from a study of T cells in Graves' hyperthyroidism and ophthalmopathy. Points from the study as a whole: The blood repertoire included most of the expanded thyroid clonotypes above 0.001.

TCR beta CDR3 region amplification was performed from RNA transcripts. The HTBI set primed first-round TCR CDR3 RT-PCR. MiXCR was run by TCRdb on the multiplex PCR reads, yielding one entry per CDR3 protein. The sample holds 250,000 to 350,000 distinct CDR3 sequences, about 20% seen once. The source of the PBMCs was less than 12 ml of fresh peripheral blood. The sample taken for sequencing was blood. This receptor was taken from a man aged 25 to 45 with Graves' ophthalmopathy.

CDR3 amino acids: CASSLQVTYEQYF. The CDR3, as DNA: TGTGCCAGCAGCTTACAGGTTACCTACGAGCAGTACTTC. The chain recombines TRBV5-6 with TRBJ2-7; TRBD1 might be the D (5 bases). Per germline, CDR1 SGHDT and CDR2 YYEEEE. Trimming cost V 2 bases and J 2 bases, with 8 bases left between them. CDR3 size: 13 residues.